The T cell receptor (beta chain) described here comes from a study of technical replicates of blood from several donors. Germline CDR1 SGHRS, CDR2 YFSETQ. The CDR3 has 12 amino acids. The V end lost 5 bases, the J end lost 4 bases, and 9 bases lay between the germline ends. Generated by immunoSEQ multiplex PCR, the TCRdb table keeps only in-frame clones and is missing some. Of 85,000 to 100,000 clones listed, 85% to 95% are singletons. The sequence came from a human donor in good health. This rearrangement joins TRBV5-1 to TRBJ1-1, with a weak D call TRBD1 (6 bases). The specimen sequenced was T cells isolated from PBMCs. CDR3 DNA: TGCGCCAGCAGACAGGACAGCACTGAAGCTTTCTTT. Translated, it gives CASRQDSTEAFF.